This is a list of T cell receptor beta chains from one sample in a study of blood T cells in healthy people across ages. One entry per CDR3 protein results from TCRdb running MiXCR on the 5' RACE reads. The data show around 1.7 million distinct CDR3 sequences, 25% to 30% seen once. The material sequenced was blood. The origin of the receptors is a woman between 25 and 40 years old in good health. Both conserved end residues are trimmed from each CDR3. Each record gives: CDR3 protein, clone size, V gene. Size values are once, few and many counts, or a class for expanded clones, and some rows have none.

CDR3: SARRQGGYEQY
size: many
V: TRBV20-1

CDR3: VSSVGLGSYEQY
size: many
V: TRBV9

CDR3: ASSYTGSRETQY
size: NA
V: TRBV6-6

CDR3: ASSPKQGIYGYT
size: once
V: TRBV27

CDR3: ASSLGWLAKNIQY
size: NA
V: TRBV6-1

CDR3: ASSLQGAPQETQY
size: many
V: TRBV5-1

CDR3: ASSPRYSSYEQY
size: few
V: TRBV7-9

CDR3: ASRKDPRDTEAF
size: NA
V: TRBV6-6

CDR3: ASSVTGTLSYEQY
size: NA
V: TRBV5-5

CDR3: ASSFRGTSGNTDTQY
size: once
V: TRBV27

CDR3: SAWTGGGTGELF
size: few
V: TRBV20-1

CDR3: ASSLTVNTGAF
size: NA
V: TRBV5-1

CDR3: ASSEFNNEQF
size: NA
V: TRBV10-1

CDR3: SVMTSGRADQQY
size: many
V: TRBV29-1

CDR3: SVVGVGGVQGTDTQY
size: few
V: TRBV29-1

CDR3: ASRTRFAGAAQPQH
size: NA
V: TRBV6-5

CDR3: ASSFPPTRTYQPQH
size: NA
V: TRBV28

CDR3: AINQGVEDTEAF
size: few
V: TRBV10-3

CDR3: ASRSAGGSYNEQF
size: many
V: TRBV25-1

CDR3: AIRQGIQETQF
size: NA
V: TRBV10-3

CDR3: ASSTRGGTGGNNEQY
size: once
V: TRBV7-8

CDR3: ASSGTAQGYEQY
size: many
V: TRBV9

CDR3: ASSSQGPVSGYT
size: few
V: TRBV12-3/TRBV12-4

CDR3: AWSRLAGGYEQY
size: NA
V: TRBV30